These 15 T cell receptor beta chains came from one sample sequenced in a study of blood T cell repertoires in COVID-19. Data came from immunoSEQ multiplex PCR; TCRdb stores just in-frame clones and leaves some out. The sample contains fewer than 95,000 clones, 90% of which appear only once. Sequencing was carried out using peripheral blood. The receptors shown here come from a woman of 80 years or more with acute or convalescent COVID-19.

The chain carries TRBV6-5 and TRBJ2-7; 8 bases are a match to TRBD1. V was pared by 6 bases and J by 5 bases, with 6 bases of the junction left unmatched. Per germline, CDR1 MNHEY and CDR2 SVGAGI. CDR3 length: 13 residues. The CDR3 DNA sequence: TGTGCCAGCAGACCCGACAGGGGTAACGAGCAGTACTTC. This codes for CASRPDRGNEQYF.

The V gene is TRBV10-3, the J gene TRBJ2-7, with TRBD2 identical over 9 bases. The CDR3 totals 16 residues. The germline V gene encodes CDR1 ENHRY and CDR2 SYGVKD. V trimming: 4 bases; J trimming: 3 bases; junction bases outside the gene matches: 10. The chain's CDR3 is CAISGLAEGAGYEQYF. The CDR3, as DNA: TGTGCCATCAGTGGACTAGCGGAGGGGGCCGGCTACGAGCAGTACTTC.

The chain combines TRBV19 with TRBJ1-3; TRBD1 might be the D (6 bases). This CDR3 spans 15 amino acids. Trimming left V 3 bases short and J 0 bases short, with 9 bases between. The germline gives CDR1 LNHDA, CDR2 SQIVND (reference sequence). CDR3 sequence reads: CASSIQGISGNTIYF. In DNA form, the CDR3 reads TGTGCCAGTAGTATCCAGGGGATCTCTGGAAACACCATATATTTT.

CDR3 residues: CASSLDRGQLAKNIQYF. The CDR3 region has the DNA TGCGCCAGCAGCTTGGACAGGGGGCAACTAGCCAAAAACATTCAGTACTTC. The chain has TRBV5-1 and TRBJ2-4, with 9 bases identical to TRBD1. The germline V gene has CDR1 SGHRS and CDR2 YFSETQ. CDR3 length: 17 residues. V lost 0 bases, J lost 0 bases, and 4 bases stayed unmatched.

The gene calls are TRBV10-3 and TRBJ2-7; 9 bases match TRBD2. J gave up 2 bases and V 2 bases, and 4 bases lay outside the gene matches. CDR1 and CDR2 (germline): ENHRY, SYGVKD. This CDR3 has 15 amino acids. This CDR3 is CAISEAGGKPYEQYF. The DNA of the CDR3 is TGTGCCATCAGTGAGGCGGGGGGGAAGCCCTACGAGCAGTACTTC.

The chain couples TRBV5-1 to TRBJ2-7; 9 bases agree with TRBD1. With V trimmed by 4 bases and J by 4 bases, 6 bases remained unmatched. CDR1 is SGHRS and CDR2 is YFSETQ in the germline V gene. This CDR3 spans 14 amino acids. CDR3 DNA sequence: TGCGCCAGCAGCCTCGACAGGGGGGATTACGAGCAGTACTTC. Protein: CASSLDRGDYEQYF.

The rearrangement links TRBV7-9 to TRBJ2-3; TRBD1 aligns across 9 bases. Germline lookup yields CDR1 SEHNR and CDR2 FQNEAQ (reference sequence). The CDR3 loop spans 14 amino acids. V lost 6 bases to trimming and J lost 5 bases; unmatched junction nucleotides: 6. The CDR3 loop is CASRPQGAEDTQYF. The DNA of the CDR3 is TGTGCCAGCAGACCACAGGGGGCAGAAGATACGCAGTATTTT.

This clone was detected once. V is TRBV6-6 and J is TRBJ2-3; D is unresolved. The germline V and J ends were trimmed by 6 bases and 2 bases, with 3 bases remaining between them. This CDR3 is built from 11 residues. The V gene's germline CDR1 is MNHNY and CDR2 SVGAGI (reference sequence). Here the CDR3 DNA reads TGTGCCAGCAGATACACAGATACGCAGTATTTT. Translated, it gives CASRYTDTQYF.

The J gene is TRBJ2-7, the V gene TRBV27; no clear D. Germline V gene lookup returns CDR1 MNHEY and CDR2 SMNVEV (reference sequence). V lost 3 bases and J lost 1, with 7 bases in between. This CDR3 spans 13 amino acids. CDR3 region: CASSLKQSYEQYF. CDR3 in DNA: TGTGCCAGCAGTTTGAAACAGTCCTACGAGCAGTACTTC.

The V and J genes are TRBV6-6 and TRBJ1-1, with D tentatively TRBD1 (6 bases). The CDR3 sequence is 13 residues long. The germline V gene encodes CDR1 MNHNY and CDR2 SVGAGI (reference sequence). Trimming cost V 3 bases and J 3 bases, with 8 bases left between them. CDR3: CASSYKGDTEAFF. DNA for the CDR3: TGTGCCAGCAGTTATAAGGGGGACACTGAAGCTTTCTTT.

The chain couples TRBV29-1 to TRBJ1-4; D is perhaps TRBD1 (5 bases). There are 12 residues in the CDR3. CDR1 and CDR2 from the germline V gene are SQVTM and ANQGSEA. Trimming left V 4 bases short and J 7 bases short, with 10 bases between. The CDR3 region is CSVGQGTEKLFF. In DNA, the CDR3 is TGCAGCGTTGGGCAGGGAACTGAAAAACTGTTTTTT.

CDR3 sequence reads: CASSQDSRQGYGYTF. The DNA for the CDR3 is TGCGCCAGCAGCCAAGATTCGCGGCAGGGCTATGGCTACACCTTC. The chain joins TRBV4-1 to TRBJ1-2; TRBD1 might be the D (5 bases). This CDR3 region has 15 residues. Per germline, CDR1 MGHRA and CDR2 YSYEKL. Trimming stripped 0 bases from V and 4 bases from J, with 12 bases between.

The rearrangement uses TRBV5-8 and TRBJ2-1; 7 bases are a match to TRBD2. V shed 9 bases, J shed 2 bases, and the junction held 11 bases outside the gene matches. Germline V gene lookup returns CDR1 SGHTS and CDR2 YDEGEE. This CDR3 region has 15 residues. In nucleotides, the CDR3 is TGTGCCATCCAAAATTCGGGACTACCCTACAATGAGCAGTTCTTC. It yields the protein CAIQNSGLPYNEQFF.

The chain carries TRBV10-3 and TRBJ2-7; 9 bases align to TRBD1. CDR3 length equals 15 residues. Trimming cost V 5 bases and J 2 bases; bases outside gene matches: 7. Germline V gene lookup returns CDR1 ENHRY and CDR2 SYGVKD. The CDR3 loop reads CAISRDRGAPYEQYF. CDR3 nucleotides: TGTGCCATCAGTAGAGACAGGGGGGCCCCCTACGAGCAGTACTTC.

The chain has TRBV19 and TRBJ1-4; D gene uncertain. Deletions cut 9 bases from V and 0 bases from J, with 11 bases between. The CDR3 sequence is 14 residues long. Germline V gives CDR1 LNHDA, CDR2 SQIVND (reference sequence). In nucleotides, the CDR3 is TGTGCCAGCAGGTGGGGAGCAACTAATGAAAAACTGTTTTTT. Encoded protein: CASRWGATNEKLFF.